These T cell receptor beta chains were read from a single sample in a study of blood T cells in healthy people across ages. TCRdb recomputed calls from the 5' RACE reads with MiXCR, one row per CDR3 protein. This sample has some 1.5 million distinct CDR3 sequences, with 28% found just once. Sequenced: blood. The receptor set was obtained from a woman aged 25 to 39 in good health. CDR3s include the opening cysteine and the closing phenylalanine or tryptophan. The order of the fields is clone size, J gene, V gene, D gene, CDR3 length, CDR3 DNA, CDR3 protein. A D gene is named only where the DNA matches it firmly. Only some rows state a clone size, as once, few, many or a class for expanded clones.

clone_size: NA; j_call: TRBJ2-7; v_call: TRBV20-1; d_call: NA; cdr3_length: 13; cdr3_nt: TGCAGTGCTAGAGCGGGGAGCCCCTACGAGCAATACTTC; cdr3_aa: CSARAGSPYEQYF
clone_size: many; j_call: TRBJ2-7; v_call: TRBV20-1; d_call: NA; cdr3_length: 13; cdr3_nt: TGCAGTGCATCCCAGGGATTCGAAGACGAGCAGTACTTC; cdr3_aa: CSASQGFEDEQYF
clone_size: NA; j_call: TRBJ2-7; v_call: TRBV6-2/TRBV6-3; d_call: NA; cdr3_length: 14; cdr3_nt: TGTGCCACCGAGACGGACGAGAGCTCCTACGAGCAGTACTTC; cdr3_aa: CATETDESSYEQYF
clone_size: few; j_call: TRBJ2-1; v_call: TRBV6-5; d_call: TRBD2; cdr3_length: 15; cdr3_nt: TGTGCCAGCAGTAGAGGACTAGCGGCGCACAATGAGCAGTTCTTC; cdr3_aa: CASSRGLAAHNEQFF
clone_size: NA; j_call: TRBJ2-2; v_call: TRBV20-1; d_call: NA; cdr3_length: 12; cdr3_nt: TGCAGTGCTAACAGGGATCGGGGGGAGCTGTTTTTT; cdr3_aa: CSANRDRGELFF
clone_size: NA; j_call: TRBJ2-1; v_call: TRBV29-1; d_call: NA; cdr3_length: 13; cdr3_nt: TGCAGCCTCGAGAATGCTAACTACAATGAGCAGTTCTTC; cdr3_aa: CSLENANYNEQFF
clone_size: few; j_call: TRBJ2-7; v_call: TRBV29-1; d_call: TRBD1; cdr3_length: 12; cdr3_nt: TGCAGCGGGAGGACAGGGAAAAACGAGCAGTACTTC; cdr3_aa: CSGRTGKNEQYF
clone_size: NA; j_call: TRBJ1-5; v_call: TRBV20-1; d_call: NA; cdr3_length: 14; cdr3_nt: TGCAGTGCCTCACACGGGGGTGTGAATCAGCCCCAGCATTTT; cdr3_aa: CSASHGGVNQPQHF
clone_size: NA; j_call: TRBJ2-3; v_call: TRBV30; d_call: TRBD1; cdr3_length: 18; cdr3_nt: TGTGCCTGGAGTGACCCTCCCTGGACAGGGGGCGGCACAGATACGCAGTATTTT; cdr3_aa: CAWSDPPWTGGGTDTQYF
clone_size: few; j_call: TRBJ2-3; v_call: TRBV7-9; d_call: NA; cdr3_length: 13; cdr3_nt: TGTGCCAGTTCGGAGGGGTCCAAAGATACGCAGTATTTT; cdr3_aa: CASSEGSKDTQYF
clone_size: few; j_call: TRBJ1-5; v_call: TRBV2; d_call: NA; cdr3_length: 14; cdr3_nt: TGTGCCAGCAGTGTAGCGGCAGGGAGTCAGCCCCAGCATTTT; cdr3_aa: CASSVAAGSQPQHF
clone_size: NA; j_call: TRBJ1-3; v_call: TRBV15; d_call: NA; cdr3_length: 15; cdr3_nt: TGTGCCACCAGCGTTCGATTTGTCTCTGGAAACACCATATATTTT; cdr3_aa: CATSVRFVSGNTIYF
clone_size: few; j_call: TRBJ1-2; v_call: TRBV20-1; d_call: TRBD1; cdr3_length: 11; cdr3_nt: TGCAGTGCTGGACAGGGAGGTGACTACACCTTC; cdr3_aa: CSAGQGGDYTF
clone_size: few; j_call: TRBJ2-5; v_call: TRBV7-3; d_call: NA; cdr3_length: 13; cdr3_nt: TGTGCCAGCAGCATAGGCGGAAGGGAGACCCAGTACTTC; cdr3_aa: CASSIGGRETQYF
clone_size: NA; j_call: TRBJ2-7; v_call: TRBV28; d_call: NA; cdr3_length: 15; cdr3_nt: TGTGCCAGCAGTTGGCCAGGGACACCGGTCAATGAGCAGTACTTC; cdr3_aa: CASSWPGTPVNEQYF
clone_size: many; j_call: TRBJ2-5; v_call: TRBV10-3; d_call: NA; cdr3_length: 11; cdr3_nt: TGTGCCATCAGTGATCGTGAGACCCAGTACTTC; cdr3_aa: CAISDRETQYF
clone_size: few; j_call: TRBJ2-2; v_call: TRBV6-1; d_call: NA; cdr3_length: 12; cdr3_nt: TGTGCCAGCAGACCTTTCACCGGGGAGCTGTTTTTT; cdr3_aa: CASRPFTGELFF
clone_size: NA; j_call: TRBJ2-1; v_call: TRBV20-1; d_call: NA; cdr3_length: 14; cdr3_nt: TGCAGTGCTAGACGGGACTGGACTACCAATGAGCAGTTCTTC; cdr3_aa: CSARRDWTTNEQFF
clone_size: NA; j_call: TRBJ2-1; v_call: TRBV20-1; d_call: TRBD2; cdr3_length: 15; cdr3_nt: TGCAGTGCTAACGGGGGGGTATTCTCCTACAATGAGCAGTTCTTC; cdr3_aa: CSANGGVFSYNEQFF
clone_size: NA; j_call: TRBJ1-4; v_call: TRBV20-1; d_call: NA; cdr3_length: 13; cdr3_nt: TGCAGTGCTAGATCGGGACGGAATGAAAAACTGTTTTTT; cdr3_aa: CSARSGRNEKLFF
clone_size: few; j_call: TRBJ1-2; v_call: TRBV20-1; d_call: NA; cdr3_length: 12; cdr3_nt: TGCAGTGCTAGAGAGGATCTGGGGGGCTACACCTTC; cdr3_aa: CSAREDLGGYTF
clone_size: NA; j_call: TRBJ1-1; v_call: TRBV4-1; d_call: NA; cdr3_length: 14; cdr3_nt: TGCGCCAGCAGACAAGGAGTGTGGACCTCTGAGGCTTTCTTT; cdr3_aa: CASRQGVWTSEAFF
clone_size: NA; j_call: TRBJ2-7; v_call: TRBV6-5; d_call: TRBD1; cdr3_length: 14; cdr3_nt: TGTGCCAGCAGTTACATTCAGGGGGCCTACGAGCAGTACTTC; cdr3_aa: CASSYIQGAYEQYF
clone_size: once; j_call: TRBJ2-2; v_call: TRBV29-1; d_call: TRBD1; cdr3_length: 15; cdr3_nt: TGCAGCGCTACCGGACAGGGGTCGAACACCGGGGAGCTGTTTTTT; cdr3_aa: CSATGQGSNTGELFF
clone_size: few; j_call: TRBJ2-1; v_call: TRBV10-1; d_call: NA; cdr3_length: 13; cdr3_nt: TGCGCCAGCAGTGGGGACTTGGGGGTCGAGCAGTTCTTC; cdr3_aa: CASSGDLGVEQFF
clone_size: few; j_call: TRBJ2-2; v_call: TRBV2; d_call: NA; cdr3_length: 14; cdr3_nt: TGTGCCAGCTCACAGGGTCCGGACACCGGGGAGCTGTTTTTT; cdr3_aa: CASSQGPDTGELFF
clone_size: NA; j_call: TRBJ2-3; v_call: TRBV12-3/TRBV12-4; d_call: NA; cdr3_length: 13; cdr3_nt: TGTGCCAGCAGTTTAGAGGCCCTGGGGGTCCAGTATTTT; cdr3_aa: CASSLEALGVQYF
clone_size: many; j_call: TRBJ2-3; v_call: TRBV12-3/TRBV12-4; d_call: TRBD2; cdr3_length: 18; cdr3_nt: TGCGCCAGCAGCCTGGGACTAGCGGGGGGGCTTGGCACAGATACGCAGTATTTT; cdr3_aa: CASSLGLAGGLGTDTQYF